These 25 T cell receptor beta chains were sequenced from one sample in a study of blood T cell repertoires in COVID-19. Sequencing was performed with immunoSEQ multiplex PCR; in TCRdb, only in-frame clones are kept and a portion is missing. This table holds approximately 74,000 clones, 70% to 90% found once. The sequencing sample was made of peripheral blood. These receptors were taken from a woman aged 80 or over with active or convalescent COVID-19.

Here the CDR3 reads CASSPQPNYGYTF. CDR3 DNA: TGTGCCAGCAGTCCACAACCTAACTATGGCTACACCTTC. This chain links TRBV28 with TRBJ1-2; D not resolved. The CDR3 extends over 13 amino acids. CDR1 is MDHEN and CDR2 is SYDVKM in the germline V gene. Trimming took off 5 bases at V and 0 bases at J, with 7 bases between the two ends.

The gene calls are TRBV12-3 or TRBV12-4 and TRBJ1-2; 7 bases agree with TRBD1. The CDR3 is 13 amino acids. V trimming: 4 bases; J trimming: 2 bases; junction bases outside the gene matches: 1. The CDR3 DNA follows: TGTGCCAGCAGTTGGGACAGCAACTATGGCTACACCTTC. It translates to CASSWDSNYGYTF.

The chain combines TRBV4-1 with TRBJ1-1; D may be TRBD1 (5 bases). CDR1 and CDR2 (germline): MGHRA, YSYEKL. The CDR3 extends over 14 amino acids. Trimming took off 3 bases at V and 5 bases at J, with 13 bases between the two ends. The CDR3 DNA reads TGCGCCAGCAGCCAGGATGCGGGGGTTACTGAAGCTTTCTTT. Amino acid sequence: CASSQDAGVTEAFF.

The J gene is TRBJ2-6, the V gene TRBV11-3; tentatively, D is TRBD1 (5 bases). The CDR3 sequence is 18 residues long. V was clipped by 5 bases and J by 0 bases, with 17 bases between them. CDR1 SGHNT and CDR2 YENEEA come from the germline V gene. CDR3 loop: CASSQYMQGSSGANVLTF. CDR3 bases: TGTGCCAGCAGCCAATATATGCAGGGTAGCTCTGGGGCCAACGTCCTGACTTTC.

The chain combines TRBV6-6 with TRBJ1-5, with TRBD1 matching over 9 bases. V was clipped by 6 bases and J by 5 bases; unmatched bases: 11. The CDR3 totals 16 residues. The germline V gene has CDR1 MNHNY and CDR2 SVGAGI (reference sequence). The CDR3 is CASRPPTRTGDQPQHF. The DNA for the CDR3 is TGTGCCAGCAGACCCCCTACCCGGACAGGGGATCAGCCCCAGCATTTT.

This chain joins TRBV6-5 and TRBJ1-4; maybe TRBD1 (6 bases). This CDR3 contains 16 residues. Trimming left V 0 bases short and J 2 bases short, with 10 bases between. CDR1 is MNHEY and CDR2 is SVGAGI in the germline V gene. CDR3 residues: CASSYSSGGTNEKLFF. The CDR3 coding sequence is TGTGCCAGCAGTTACTCGTCTGGGGGCACTAATGAAAAACTGTTTTTT.

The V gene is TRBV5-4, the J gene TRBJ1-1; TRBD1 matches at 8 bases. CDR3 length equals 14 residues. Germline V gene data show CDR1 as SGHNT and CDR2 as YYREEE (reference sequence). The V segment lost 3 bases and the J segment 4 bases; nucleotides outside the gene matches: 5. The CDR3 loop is CASSSWTGSTEAFF. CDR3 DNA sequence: TGTGCCAGCAGCTCTTGGACAGGGTCCACTGAAGCTTTCTTT. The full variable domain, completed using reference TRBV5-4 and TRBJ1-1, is ETGVTQSPTHLIKTRGQQVTLRCSSQSGHNTVSWYQQALGQGPQFIFQYYREEENGRGNFPPRFSGLQFPNYSSELNVNALELDDSALYLCASSSWTGSTEAFFGQGTRLTVV.

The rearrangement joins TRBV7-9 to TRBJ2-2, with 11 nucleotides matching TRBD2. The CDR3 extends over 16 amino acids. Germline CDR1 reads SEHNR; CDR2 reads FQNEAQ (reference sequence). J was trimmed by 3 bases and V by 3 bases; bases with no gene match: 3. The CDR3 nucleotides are TGTGCCAGCAGCTTTGTAGCGGGGGGGCACACCGGGGAGCTGTTTTTT. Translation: CASSFVAGGHTGELFF.

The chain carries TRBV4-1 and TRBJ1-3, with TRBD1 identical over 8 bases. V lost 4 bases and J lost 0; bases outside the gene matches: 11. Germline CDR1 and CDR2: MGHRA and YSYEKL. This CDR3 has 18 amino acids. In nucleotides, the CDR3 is TGCGCCAGCAGCCGAGACGAGGGACAGGCTAACTCTGGAAACACCATATATTTT. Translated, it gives CASSRDEGQANSGNTIYF.

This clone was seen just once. The CDR3 is CATSRDRGVTEAFF. The CDR3 nucleotides are TGTGCCACCAGCAGAGATCGGGGGGTCACTGAAGCTTTCTTT. The V call is TRBV15, the J call TRBJ1-1, with TRBD1 as a possible D gene (5 bases). Germline lookup yields CDR1 LNHNV and CDR2 YYDKDF (reference sequence). The length of the CDR3 is 14 residues. V lost 0 bases to trimming and J lost 4 bases, with 9 bases between them.

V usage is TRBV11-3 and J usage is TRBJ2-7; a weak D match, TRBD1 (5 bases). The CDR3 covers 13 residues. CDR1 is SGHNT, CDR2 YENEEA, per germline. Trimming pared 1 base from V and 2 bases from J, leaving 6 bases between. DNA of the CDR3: TGTGCCAGCAGCTTAGGACAGACCTACGAGCAGTACTTC. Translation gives CASSLGQTYEQYF. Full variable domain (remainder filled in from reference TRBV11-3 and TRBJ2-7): EAGVVQSPRYKIIEKKQPVAFWCNPISGHNTLYWYLQNLGQGPELLIRYENEEAVDDSQLPKDRFSAERLKGVDSTLKIQPAELGDSAVYLCASSLGQTYEQYFGPGTRLTVT.

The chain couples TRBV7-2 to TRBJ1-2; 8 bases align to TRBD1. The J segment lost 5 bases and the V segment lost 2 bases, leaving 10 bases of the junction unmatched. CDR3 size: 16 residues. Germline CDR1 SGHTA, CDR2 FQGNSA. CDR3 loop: CASSLSWQGANYGYTF. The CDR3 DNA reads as TGTGCCAGCAGCTTATCATGGCAGGGGGCAAATTATGGCTACACCTTC.

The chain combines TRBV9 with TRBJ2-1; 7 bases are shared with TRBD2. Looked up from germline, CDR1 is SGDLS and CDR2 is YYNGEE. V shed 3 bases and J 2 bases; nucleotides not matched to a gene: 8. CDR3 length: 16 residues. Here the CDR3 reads CASSEATSRAYNEQFF. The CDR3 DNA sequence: TGTGCCAGCAGCGAAGCGACTAGCCGTGCCTACAATGAGCAGTTCTTC.

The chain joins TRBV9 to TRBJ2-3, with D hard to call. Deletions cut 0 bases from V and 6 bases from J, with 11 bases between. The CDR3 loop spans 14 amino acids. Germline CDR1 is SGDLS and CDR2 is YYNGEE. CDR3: CASSVATSFDTQYF. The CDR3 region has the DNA TGTGCCAGCAGCGTAGCTACGAGCTTTGATACGCAGTATTTT.

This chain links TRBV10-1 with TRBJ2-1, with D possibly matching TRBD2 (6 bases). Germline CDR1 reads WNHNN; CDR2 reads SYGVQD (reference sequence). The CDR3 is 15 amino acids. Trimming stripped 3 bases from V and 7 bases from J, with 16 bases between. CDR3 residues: CASSDTALGGNEQFF. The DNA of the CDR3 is TGCGCCAGCAGTGACACAGCCTTAGGAGGGAATGAGCAGTTCTTC.

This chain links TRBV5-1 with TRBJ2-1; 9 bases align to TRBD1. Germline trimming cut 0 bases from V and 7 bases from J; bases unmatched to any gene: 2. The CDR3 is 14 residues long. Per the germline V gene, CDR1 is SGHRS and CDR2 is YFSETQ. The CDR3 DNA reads TGCGCCAGCAGCTTGGGGGGACAGGGTAATGAGCAGTTCTTC. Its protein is CASSLGGQGNEQFF.

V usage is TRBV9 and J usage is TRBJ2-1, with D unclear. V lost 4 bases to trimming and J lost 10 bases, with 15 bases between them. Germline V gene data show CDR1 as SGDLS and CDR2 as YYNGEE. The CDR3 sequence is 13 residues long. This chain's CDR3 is CASSFGVELEQFF. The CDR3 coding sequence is TGTGCCAGCAGCTTTGGAGTCGAACTAGAGCAGTTCTTC.

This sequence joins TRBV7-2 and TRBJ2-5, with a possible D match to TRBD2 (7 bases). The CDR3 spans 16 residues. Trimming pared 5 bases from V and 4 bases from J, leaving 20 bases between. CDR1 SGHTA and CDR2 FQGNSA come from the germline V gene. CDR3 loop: CASSPGGGRGGETQYF. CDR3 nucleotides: TGTGCCAGCAGCCCGGGGGGCGGCAGGGGAGGAGAGACCCAGTACTTC.

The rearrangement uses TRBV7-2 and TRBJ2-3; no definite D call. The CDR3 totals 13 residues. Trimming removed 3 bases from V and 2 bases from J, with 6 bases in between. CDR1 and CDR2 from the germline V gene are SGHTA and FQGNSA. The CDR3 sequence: CASSLSYTDTQYF. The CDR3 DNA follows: TGTGCCAGCAGCTTGTCCTACACAGATACGCAGTATTTT.

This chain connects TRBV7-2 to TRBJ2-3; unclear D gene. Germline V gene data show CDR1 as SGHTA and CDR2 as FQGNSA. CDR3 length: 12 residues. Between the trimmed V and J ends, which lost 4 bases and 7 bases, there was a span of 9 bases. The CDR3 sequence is CASSSAANTQYF. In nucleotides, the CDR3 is TGTGCCAGCAGCTCCGCGGCAAATACGCAGTATTTT.

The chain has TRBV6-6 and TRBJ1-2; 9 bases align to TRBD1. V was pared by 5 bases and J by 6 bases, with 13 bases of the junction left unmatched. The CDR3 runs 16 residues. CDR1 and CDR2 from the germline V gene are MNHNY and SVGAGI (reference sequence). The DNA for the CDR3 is TGTGCCAGCAGTCAAACCGGGACAGGGTTTGCAAATGGCTACACCTTC. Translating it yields CASSQTGTGFANGYTF.

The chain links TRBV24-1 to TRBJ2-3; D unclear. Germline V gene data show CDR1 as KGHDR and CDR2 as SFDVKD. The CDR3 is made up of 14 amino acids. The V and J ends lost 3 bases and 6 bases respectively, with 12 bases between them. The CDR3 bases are TGTGCCACCAGTGATACACAGTTTCGGGATACGCAGTATTTT. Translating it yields CATSDTQFRDTQYF.

The CDR3 protein is CASSSTARDRAYEQYF. For the CDR3, the DNA is TGTGCCAGCAGCTCTACTGCTCGGGACAGGGCCTACGAGCAGTACTTC. This chain joins TRBV7-3 and TRBJ2-7; 9 bases fit TRBD1. The germline gives CDR1 SGHTA, CDR2 FQGTGA. CDR3 size: 16 residues. The trim removed 4 bases at V and 2 bases at J, leaving 9 bases unmatched.

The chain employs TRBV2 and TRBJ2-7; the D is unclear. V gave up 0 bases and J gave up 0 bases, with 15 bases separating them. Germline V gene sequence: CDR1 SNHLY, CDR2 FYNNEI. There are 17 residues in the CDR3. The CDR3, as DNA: TGTGCCAGCAGTGAAGCGCGGAGCAGTTATAGCTCCTACGAGCAGTACTTC. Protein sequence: CASSEARSSYSSYEQYF. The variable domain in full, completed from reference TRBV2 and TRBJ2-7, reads EPEVTQTPSHQVTQMGQEVILRCVPISNHLYFYWYRQILGQKVEFLVSFYNNEISEKSEIFDDQFSVERPDGSNFTLKIRSTKLEDSAMYFCASSEARSSYSSYEQYFGPGTRLTVT.

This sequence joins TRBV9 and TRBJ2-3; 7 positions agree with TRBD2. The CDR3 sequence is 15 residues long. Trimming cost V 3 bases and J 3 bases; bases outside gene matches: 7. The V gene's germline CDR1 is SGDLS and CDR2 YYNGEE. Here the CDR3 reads CASSASWGGTDTQYF. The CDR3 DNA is TGTGCCAGCAGCGCTTCTTGGGGGGGGACAGATACGCAGTATTTT.